The 17 T cell receptor beta chains given below trace back to one sample, sequenced in a study of naive and memory T cell subsets (TCRdb year 2017). What the authors observed across the whole study: A few larger clonotypes were found in naive repertoires, especially CD8, and these larger clonotypes were possibly memory cells re-expressing CD45RA.

To prepare the library, UMI-ligation and nested PCR was applied. The sequencing machine was an Illumina MiSeq. The beta constant-region primer was an equimolar mix of two oligonucleotides covering both TRBC1 and TRBC2. Four rounds of PCR were used to amplify ligated cDNA, with nested alpha and beta constant-region primers being used together with the SP2 primer. Through fastp at Q25 and MiXCR, TCRdb rebuilt clones from the public reads, retaining in-frame beta chains. Entries are consolidated by CDR3 protein sequence, retaining the most common genes and DNA. The sample records around 140,000 distinct CDR3 sequences, about 20% of which are singletons. More than 0.6% of the sample lies in the top ten. These receptors have no known antigen. The material sequenced was naive CD8+ T cells from blood. This sample's cell subset or site label indicates: naive T cells, CD45RA high CD27+. The receptors come from a human donor in good health.

The chain uses TRBV28 and TRBJ2-1, with D unclear. CDR3 length equals 16 residues. With 3 bases removed from V and 6 bases from J, the gap between germline ends came to 18 bases. Germline V gene lookup returns CDR1 MDHEN and CDR2 SYDVKM. The CDR3 is CASSLPFSLVSNEQFF. In DNA form, the CDR3 reads TGTGCCAGCAGTTTGCCCTTTTCCCTGGTGAGCAATGAGCAGTTCTTC.

Written as DNA, the CDR3 is TGCGCCAGCAGCCAAAGACAGGGCGGAAACTATGGCTACACCTTC. Its protein is CASSQRQGGNYGYTF. V usage is TRBV5-1 and J usage is TRBJ1-2; 7 bases fit TRBD1. The ends lost 4 bases at V and 2 bases at J; junction bases unmatched: 8. The germline CDR1 and CDR2 sequences are SGHRS and YFSETQ. The CDR3 runs 15 residues.

A few counts support this clonotype. The chain couples TRBV27 to TRBJ2-7; 7 nucleotides agree with TRBD2. The CDR3 is 14 residues long. Per the germline V gene, CDR1 is MNHEY and CDR2 is SMNVEV (reference sequence). Trimming removed 4 bases from V and 3 bases from J; junction bases left unmatched: 6. CDR3 in amino acids: CASSSLGTNYEQYF. The CDR3 DNA reads TGTGCCAGCAGTTCACTTGGGACTAACTACGAGCAGTACTTC.

This rearrangement joins TRBV12-3 or TRBV12-4 to TRBJ1-1; unclear D gene. The CDR3 consists of 12 residues. V lost 6 bases and J lost 3, with 8 bases in between. The CDR3, as DNA: TGTGCCAGCAGCCTTAAACACACTGAAGCTTTCTTT. Translating gives CASSLKHTEAFF.

The J gene is TRBJ2-1, the V gene TRBV4-1, with 8 bases lining up with TRBD1. From germline, CDR1 is MGHRA and CDR2 YSYEKL. V shed 4 bases, J shed 9 bases, and the junction held 5 bases outside the gene matches. This CDR3 is built from 13 residues. CDR3 loop: CASSLRQGPEQFF. The CDR3, as DNA: TGCGCCAGCAGCCTTCGACAGGGGCCTGAGCAGTTCTTC.

This clonotype came up a few times. The chain uses TRBV29-1 and TRBJ2-3, with a weak D call TRBD1 (5 bases). The germline gives CDR1 SQVTM, CDR2 ANQGSEA. The germline V and J ends were trimmed by 0 bases and 5 bases, with 18 bases remaining between them. The CDR3 spans 16 residues. Here the CDR3 DNA reads TGCAGCGTTGAAGAGGAAAGGGGATGGTTAAAAGATACGCAGTATTTT. It encodes CSVEEERGWLKDTQYF.

The chain employs TRBV28 and TRBJ1-1; TRBD1 aligns across 7 bases. The CDR3 loop spans 16 amino acids. Germline V CDR1 and CDR2: MDHEN, SYDVKM. V was clipped by 0 bases and J by 1 base; unmatched bases: 5. This CDR3 reads CASSLWSGGKNTEAFF. The CDR3 DNA reads as TGTGCCAGCAGTTTATGGTCAGGGGGGAAGAACACTGAAGCTTTCTTT.

The genes are TRBV28 and TRBJ2-1; D is unclear. This CDR3 has 12 residues. From germline, CDR1 is MDHEN and CDR2 SYDVKM. V was pared by 4 bases and J by 8 bases, with 9 bases between. The CDR3 DNA follows: TGTGCCAGCAGTTCTGGCCGAGATGAGCAGTTCTTC. Translation: CASSSGRDEQFF.

The CDR3 loop reads CATLRGPYEQYF. The CDR3 region has the DNA TGTGCCACCCTGAGGGGGCCATACGAGCAGTACTTC. The J gene is TRBJ2-7, the V gene TRBV6-1; 7 bases fit TRBD1. Germline V gene sequence: CDR1 MNHNS, CDR2 SASEGT. This CDR3 is 12 amino acids long. V gave up 10 bases and J gave up 4 bases; unmatched junction bases: 7.

The V call is TRBV7-6, the J call TRBJ2-7, with no clear D. The V and J ends lost 2 bases and 5 bases respectively, with 25 bases between them. CDR3 length: 18 amino acids. Germline V gene lookup returns CDR1 SGHVS and CDR2 FNYEAQ. CDR3 nucleotide sequence: TGTGCCAGCAGCTTACCCAAGACCATGGCCCGCTTTAATGACGAGCAGTACTTC. It encodes CASSLPKTMARFNDEQYF.

This clonotype was seen a few times. The V gene is TRBV28, the J gene TRBJ1-1; possible D gene TRBD1, 5 bases. V was clipped by 10 bases and J by 1 base, with 16 bases between them. The CDR3 is made up of 14 amino acids. Germline CDR1 and CDR2: MDHEN and SYDVKM. Here the CDR3 DNA reads TGTGCCACCAGACCTGGAGGGGCGAACACTGAAGCTTTCTTT. Translated: CATRPGGANTEAFF.

In this sample, this clonotype turned up once. The genes are TRBV5-4 and TRBJ2-2; D remains ambiguous. The CDR3 totals 13 residues. V was pared by 0 bases and J by 6 bases, with 6 bases between. Germline assignment: CDR1 SGHNT and CDR2 YYREEE (reference sequence). CDR3 region: CASSLAIAGELFF. CDR3 bases: TGTGCCAGCAGCTTGGCCATTGCCGGGGAGCTGTTTTTT.

This clonotype was counted between two and nine times. CDR3 nucleotides: TGTGCCAGTAGCACCATGGGGGGTATGGATGAGCAGTTCTTC. Its translation: CASSTMGGMDEQFF. The genes are TRBV19 and TRBJ2-1; maybe TRBD2 (6 bases). Germline values: CDR1 LNHDA, CDR2 SQIVND (reference sequence). V was pared by 6 bases and J by 8 bases, with 17 bases between. CDR3 length: 14 residues.

The chain uses TRBV7-8 and TRBJ2-7; TRBD2 agrees at 9 bases. Germline loops: CDR1 SGHVS, CDR2 FQNEAQ. V trimming: 3 bases; J trimming: 2 bases; junction bases outside the gene matches: 5. This CDR3 has 15 amino acids. CDR3 sequence reads: CASSFNSGSTYEQYF. CDR3 coding DNA: TGTGCCAGCAGCTTCAATAGCGGGAGCACCTACGAGCAGTACTTC.

There are many counts of this clonotype. V gene TRBV28 combines with J gene TRBJ2-7; tentatively, D is TRBD1 (5 bases). CDR1 is MDHEN, CDR2 SYDVKM, per germline. This CDR3 has 13 residues. Trimming cost V 3 bases and J 2 bases, with 8 bases left between them. The CDR3 region is CASSFDRTYEQYF. Written as DNA, the CDR3 is TGTGCCAGCAGTTTCGACAGAACCTACGAGCAGTACTTC.

Worth noting for this clonotype: The junction and the germline gene differ at one end; a read error may be behind it. The rearrangement joins TRBV4-1 to TRBJ1-1; unclear D gene. The CDR3 totals 11 residues. Germline V CDR1 and CDR2: MGHRA, YSYEKL. CDR3 in amino acids: CASRWGTAAFF. Here the CDR3 DNA reads TGCGCCAGTCGGTGGGGTACTGCAGCTTTCTTT.

The genes are TRBV28 and TRBJ2-1; 9 bases map to TRBD1. In germline, CDR1 is MDHEN, CDR2 SYDVKM. The ends lost 3 bases at V and 6 bases at J; junction bases unmatched: 6. The CDR3 sequence is 15 residues long. In nucleotides, the CDR3 is TGTGCCAGCAGTTTCCCGGGACAGGGAATCAATGAGCAGTTCTTC. Amino acids: CASSFPGQGINEQFF.